Below, 28 T cell receptor beta chains from the same sample are listed, as sequenced in a study of CD8+CD57+ T cells in acquired aplastic anemia. Using genomic DNA as the template, TCR beta VDJ and CDR3 profiling was carried out. MiXCR, run by TCRdb on the reads, gives a single entry per CDR3 protein. The sample consists of about 180,000 distinct CDR3 sequences, 46% of them appearing once. Sequencing input: sorted CD4+, CD8+, or CD8+CD57+ T cells (not recorded which) from PBMCs. These receptors all come from a human donor in good health.

The chain recombines TRBV15 with TRBJ2-5, with D maybe TRBD1 (5 bases). The CDR3 is made up of 13 amino acids. From germline, CDR1 is LNHNV and CDR2 YYDKDF (reference sequence). Trimming cost V 6 bases and J 0 bases, with 8 bases left between them. DNA of the CDR3: TGTGCCACCAGTAACAGGCACCAAGAGACCCAGTACTTC. Amino acids: CATSNRHQETQYF.

The rearrangement links TRBV4-1 to TRBJ1-6; 7 positions agree with TRBD1. Germline V gene sequence: CDR1 MGHRA, CDR2 YSYEKL. J lost 9 bases, V lost 1 base, and 12 bases had no gene match. The CDR3 runs 17 residues. CDR3 sequence: CASSQGPRGWPGSPLHF. CDR3 nucleotide sequence: TGCGCCAGCAGCCAAGGTCCCAGGGGGTGGCCAGGTTCACCCCTCCACTTT.

This clonotype was seen a single time. The rearrangement joins TRBV2 to TRBJ2-7; 7 positions match TRBD2. V dropped 8 bases and J dropped 1; count of bases not matched to a gene: 5. Germline V gene sequence: CDR1 SNHLY, CDR2 FYNNEI. The CDR3 extends over 13 amino acids. CDR3 DNA: TGTGCCAGCTACAGCGGGGCTTCCTACGAGCAGTACTTC. This gives the protein CASYSGASYEQYF.

J is TRBJ1-1 and V is TRBV6-5; possible D gene TRBD1, 5 bases. The CDR3 runs to 13 residues. Trimming shortened V by 2 bases and J by 7 bases, and 11 bases separated the two germline ends. Looked up from germline, CDR1 is MNHEY and CDR2 is SVGAGI. The CDR3 sequence is CASSYPRDGEAFF. The DNA of the CDR3 is TGTGCCAGCAGTTACCCTAGGGACGGTGAAGCTTTCTTT.

This clonotype was counted ten times or more. This chain links TRBV25-1 with TRBJ1-2, with 9 bases lining up with TRBD1. The CDR3 has 16 amino acids. Germline assignment: CDR1 MGHDK and CDR2 SYGVNS. The junction had 13 bases not matched to a gene; V was cut back by 4 bases and J by 7 bases. The CDR3 sequence: CASSGPAGTGYSGYTF. The CDR3 DNA is TGTGCCAGCAGTGGCCCCGCCGGGACAGGGTACAGTGGCTACACCTTC.

This chain joins TRBV19 and TRBJ2-3, with D possibly matching TRBD2 (6 bases). The CDR3 is 15 residues long. With 7 bases removed from V and 4 bases from J, the gap between germline ends came to 18 bases. CDR1 is LNHDA and CDR2 is SQIVND in the germline V gene (reference sequence). The CDR3 DNA sequence: TGTGCCAGTAAGGTCACAGGAGGGCCGGCAGATACGCAGTATTTT. Amino acids: CASKVTGGPADTQYF.

The sample holds many counts of this clonotype. The rearrangement uses TRBV11-3 and TRBJ1-2; D uncertain. This CDR3 spans 15 amino acids. V was cut by 0 bases and J by 4 bases, with 12 bases left in between. CDR1 and CDR2 from the germline V gene are SGHNT and YENEEA. In nucleotides, the CDR3 is TGTGCCAGCAGCTTAGATGCAGGAGCGATCTATGGCTACACCTTC. It yields the protein CASSLDAGAIYGYTF.

The chain carries TRBV12-3 or TRBV12-4 and TRBJ2-7; TRBD2 agrees at 15 bases. Trimming took 4 bases from V and 6 from J; bases not matched to a gene: 16. This CDR3 is built from 19 residues. The CDR3 DNA reads as TGTGCCAGCAGTTCCGAGCGGACTAGCGGGGGGGCCAGAACGCGCGAGCAGTACTTC. Translation: CASSSERTSGGARTREQYF.

For this clonotype: The junction shows a germline mismatch at one end, possibly a read error. J is TRBJ2-3 and V is TRBV7-7; 7 positions match TRBD2. CDR3 length: 14 amino acids. Germline loops: CDR1 SSHAT, CDR2 FNYEAQ (reference sequence). CDR3 nucleotide sequence: TGTGCTAGCAGCCTGACTAGCACCACAGATACGCAGTATTTT. This sequence encodes CASSLTSTTDTQYF.

This clonotype was observed a few times. This chain joins TRBV7-9 and TRBJ2-7, with 10 nucleotides matching TRBD2. The CDR3 sequence is 15 residues long. Looked up from germline, CDR1 is SEHNR and CDR2 is FQNEAQ (reference sequence). The V segment lost 1 base and the J segment 3 bases; nucleotides outside the gene matches: 3. The CDR3 coding sequence is TGTGCCAGCAGCTTAGACCTAGCGGGGGACTACGAGCAGTACTTC. Its protein product is CASSLDLAGDYEQYF.

There are a few counts of this clonotype. The gene calls are TRBV18 and TRBJ2-3; no clear D gene. V shed 2 bases and J shed 2 bases, with 14 bases lying between them. CDR1 and CDR2 (germline): KGHSH, LQKENI. The CDR3 spans 16 residues. CDR3 in DNA: TGTGCCAGCTCACCAGAAGGACGGCTGTTCACAGATACGCAGTATTTT. It encodes CASSPEGRLFTDTQYF.

As for this clonotype: The germline gene is not matched at one end of the junction; a read error may be the cause. CDR3 nucleotide sequence: TGTGCTAGTGGTTTGCCACATACAGGGGTTAACACTGAAGCTCTCTTT. As protein: CASGLPHTGVNTEALF. The chain recombines TRBV12-5 with TRBJ1-1, with 7 bases matching TRBD1. There are 16 residues in the CDR3. In germline, CDR1 is LGHNT, CDR2 FRNRAP.

The chain combines TRBV18 with TRBJ2-1; TRBD1 agrees at 8 bases. Germline lookup yields CDR1 KGHSH and CDR2 LQKENI. This CDR3 comprises 13 residues. J gave up 4 bases and V 5 bases, and 1 base lay outside the gene matches. The CDR3 nucleotides are TGTGCCAGCTCAAGGACAGGGTACAATGAGCAGTTCTTC. Encoded protein: CASSRTGYNEQFF.

The gene calls are TRBV30 and TRBJ1-4; no reliable D call. This CDR3 contains 12 residues. Germline V CDR1 and CDR2: GTSNPN, SVGIG (reference sequence). V was trimmed by 5 bases and J by 8 bases, leaving 12 bases between them. CDR3 region: CAWGRGWEKLFF. The CDR3 coding sequence is TGTGCCTGGGGTCGAGGTTGGGAAAAACTGTTTTTT.

This clonotype was seen repeatedly, ten times or more. A junction boundary mismatches the germline segment, possibly from a read error. The chain joins TRBV7-2 to TRBJ1-2; D gene unclear. Germline CDR1 reads SGHTA; CDR2 reads FQGNSA. The CDR3 has 12 amino acids. Here the CDR3 DNA reads TGCGCCAGCAGCTTGGCCGGCTATGGCTACACCTTC. Amino acid sequence: CASSLAGYGYTF.

The rearrangement links TRBV15 to TRBJ2-3; TRBD2 aligns across 8 bases. Trimming at V came to 0 bases and at J to 1 base, leaving 0 bases not matched to a gene. CDR3 size: 15 residues. Germline V gene data show CDR1 as LNHNV and CDR2 as YYDKDF (reference sequence). The CDR3 sequence: CATSRETSGTDTQYF. Written as DNA, the CDR3 is TGTGCCACCAGCAGAGAGACTAGCGGCACAGATACGCAGTATTTT.

The chain joins TRBV2 to TRBJ1-6; perhaps TRBD1 as D (5 bases). V was shortened by 4 bases and J by 9 bases, with 10 bases between the two germline ends. Germline lookup yields CDR1 SNHLY and CDR2 FYNNEI. The CDR3 sequence is 13 residues long. CDR3: CASSGREGSPLHF. CDR3 in DNA: TGTGCCAGCAGTGGCAGGGAAGGTTCACCCCTCCACTTT. Full variable domain (rest looked up from reference TRBV2 and TRBJ1-6): EPEVTQTPSHQVTQMGQEVILRCVPISNHLYFYWYRQILGQKVEFLVSFYNNEISEKSEIFDDQFSVERPDGSNFTLKIRSTKLEDSAMYFCASSGREGSPLHFGNGTRLTVT.

This clonotype turned up a few times. The CDR3 DNA reads TGTGCCACCAGTGATCGGACAGGGGAGGCCTACGAGCAGTACTTC. This encodes CATSDRTGEAYEQYF. J is TRBJ2-7 and V is TRBV24-1, with 9 bases matching TRBD1. Germline lookup yields CDR1 KGHDR and CDR2 SFDVKD. Trimming took 3 bases from V and 2 from J; bases not matched to a gene: 4. The CDR3 runs to 15 residues.

This clonotype showed up just a few times. The chain joins TRBV6-2 or TRBV6-3 to TRBJ2-2; 8 bases match TRBD2. Per germline, CDR1 MNHEY and CDR2 SVGEGT. V lost 4 bases, J lost 3 bases, and 16 bases stayed unmatched. CDR3 length equals 19 residues. CDR3 bases: TGTGCCAGCAGTTTCTCACTAGCGGCCAGAATGGCGGACACCGGGGAGCTGTTTTTT. It codes for CASSFSLAARMADTGELFF.

This clonotype has just a few counts. J is TRBJ2-1 and V is TRBV3-1; 8 nucleotides line up with TRBD2. Germline V gene data show CDR1 as LGHDT and CDR2 as YNNKEL (reference sequence). V trimming: 4 bases; J trimming: 4 bases; junction bases outside the gene matches: 9. The CDR3 covers 16 residues. CDR3 residues: CASSPKAGARYNEQFF. CDR3 coding DNA: TGTGCCAGCAGCCCAAAAGCGGGAGCAAGGTACAATGAGCAGTTCTTC.

The chain couples TRBV4-2 to TRBJ2-1; a possible D gene is TRBD2 (5 bases). Looked up from germline, CDR1 is LGHNA and CDR2 is YNFKEQ. The V end was cut by 5 bases, the J end by 3 bases, with 14 bases between. The CDR3 is made up of 15 amino acids. CDR3 DNA sequence: TGTGCCAGCAGCGATAGCGACTACAACTACAATGAGCAGTTCTTC. It yields the protein CASSDSDYNYNEQFF.

The chain employs TRBV20-1 and TRBJ2-3; D not resolved. The closer fit of TRBJ1-5 to the DNA end suggests the J call may be wrong. The CDR3 contains 15 residues. CDR1 and CDR2 (germline): DFQATT, SNEGSKA (reference sequence). The CDR3 is CSARGGRTRNQPQHF. CDR3 nucleotide sequence: TGCAGTGCTAGGGGTGGACGAACGCGTAATCAGCCCCAGCATTTT.

Comment on this clonotype: A much larger clone differs by one base, so this may be a read error. This chain links TRBV12-3 or TRBV12-4 with TRBJ2-5, with D tentatively TRBD1 (6 bases). The CDR3 spans 15 residues. Trimming left V 3 bases short and J 4 bases short, with 15 bases between. CDR3 bases: TGTGCCAGCAGTTTCCCCGGACAGAGTGGAGAGACCCAGTACTTC. Its translation is CASSFPGQSGETQYF.

V gene TRBV7-2 combines with J gene TRBJ1-2; TRBD1 matches 10 bases. V lost 5 bases to trimming and J lost 7 bases; unmatched junction nucleotides: 10. Per germline, CDR1 SGHTA and CDR2 FQGNSA. This CDR3 has 15 residues. CDR3 bases: TGTGCCAGCAGCCAACACGGACAGGGGGTGTCTGGCTACACCTTC. This encodes CASSQHGQGVSGYTF.

The V call is TRBV2, the J call TRBJ2-2, with D perhaps TRBD1 or TRBD2 (5 bases each). The germline V gene has CDR1 SNHLY and CDR2 FYNNEI. Trimming pared 8 bases from V and 6 bases from J, leaving 16 bases between. The CDR3 has 14 amino acids. The CDR3 DNA reads TGTGCCAGCGGGGGTTCAAGGGTAGCCGGGGAGCTGTTTTTT. Its protein is CASGGSRVAGELFF.

The gene calls are TRBV5-5 and TRBJ2-7; 8 positions agree with TRBD1. The V gene's germline CDR1 is SGHKS and CDR2 YYEKEE (reference sequence). The CDR3 spans 11 residues. V gave up 8 bases and J gave up 6 bases; unmatched junction bases: 4. This CDR3 reads CASTTGVEQYF. CDR3 in DNA: TGTGCCAGTACGACAGGGGTCGAGCAGTACTTC. Based on the CDR3 plus reference TRBV5-5 and TRBJ2-7, the full variable domain is DAGVTQSPTHLIKTRGQQVTLRCSPISGHKSVSWYQQVLGQGPQFIFQYYEKEERGRGNFPDRFSARQFPNYSSELNVNALLLGDSALYLCASTTGVEQYFGPGTRLTVT.

This clonotype was observed many times. This chain links TRBV6-5 with TRBJ2-7; D perhaps matches TRBD2 (5 bases). The V and J ends lost 3 bases and 2 bases respectively, with 11 bases between them. The CDR3 spans 14 residues. The germline CDR1 and CDR2 sequences are MNHEY and SVGAGI. The CDR3 DNA sequence: TGTGCCAGCAGTTATTCTGGAGGTCCCTACGAGCAGTACTTC. This encodes CASSYSGGPYEQYF.

The V gene is TRBV20-1, the J gene TRBJ1-2, with TRBD1 identical over 10 bases. CDR1 and CDR2 (germline): DFQATT, SNEGSKA (reference sequence). V lost 4 bases, J lost 7 bases, and 9 bases stayed unmatched. This CDR3 spans 14 amino acids. The CDR3 DNA follows: TGCAGTGCTACTCCCAGACAGGGGGCGGGTGGCTACACCTTC. Translation: CSATPRQGAGGYTF.